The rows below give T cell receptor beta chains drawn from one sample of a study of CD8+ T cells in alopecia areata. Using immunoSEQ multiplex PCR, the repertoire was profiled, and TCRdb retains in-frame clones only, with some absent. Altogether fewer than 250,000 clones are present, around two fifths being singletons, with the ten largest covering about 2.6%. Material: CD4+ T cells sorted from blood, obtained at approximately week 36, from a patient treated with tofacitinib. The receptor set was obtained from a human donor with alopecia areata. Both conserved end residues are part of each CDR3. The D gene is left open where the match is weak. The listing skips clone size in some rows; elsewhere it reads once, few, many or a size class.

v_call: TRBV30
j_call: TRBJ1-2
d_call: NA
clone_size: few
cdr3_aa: CAWSGTERYGYTF
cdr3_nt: TGTGCCTGGAGTGGGACGGAGCGCTATGGCTACACCTTC

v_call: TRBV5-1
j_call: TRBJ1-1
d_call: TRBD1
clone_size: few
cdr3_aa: CASSPGQANTEAFF
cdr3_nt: TGCGCCAGCAGCCCCGGACAGGCGAACACTGAAGCTTTCTTT

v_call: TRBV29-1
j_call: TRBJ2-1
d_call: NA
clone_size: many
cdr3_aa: CSGIRGASYNEQFF
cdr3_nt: TGCAGTGGAATCCGAGGGGCTTCCTACAATGAGCAGTTCTTC

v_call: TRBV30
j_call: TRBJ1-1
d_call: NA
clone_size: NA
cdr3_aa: CAWSLTGDTEAFF
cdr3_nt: TGTGCCTGGAGCTTAACGGGGGACACTGAAGCTTTCTTT

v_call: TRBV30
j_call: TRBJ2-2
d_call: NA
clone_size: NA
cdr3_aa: CAWSAGPGELFF
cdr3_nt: TGTGCCTGGAGCGCCGGACCCGGGGAGCTGTTTTTT

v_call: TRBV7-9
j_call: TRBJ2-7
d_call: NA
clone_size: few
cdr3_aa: CASSLAGGPYEQYF
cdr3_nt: TGTGCCAGCAGCTTAGCGGGCGGCCCCTACGAGCAGTACTTC

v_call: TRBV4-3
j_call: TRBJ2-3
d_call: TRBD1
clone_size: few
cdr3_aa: CASSQDRGRTDTQYF
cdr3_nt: TGCGCCAGCAGCCAAGACAGGGGGCGGACAGATACGCAGTATTTT

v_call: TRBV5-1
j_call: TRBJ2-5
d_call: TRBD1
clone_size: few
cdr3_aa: CASSSLAGTGEIETQYF
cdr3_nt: TGCGCCAGCAGCTCGTTGGCCGGGACAGGGGAAATCGAGACCCAGTACTTC

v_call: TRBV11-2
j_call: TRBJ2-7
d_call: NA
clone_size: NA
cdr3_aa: CASSLGQSGRTFYEQYF
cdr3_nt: TGTGCCAGCAGCTTGGGCCAAAGTGGGCGCACCTTCTACGAGCAGTACTTC

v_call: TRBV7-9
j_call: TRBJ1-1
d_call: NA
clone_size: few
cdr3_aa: CASSLSQGNTEAFF
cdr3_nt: TGTGCCAGCAGCTTATCGCAGGGGAACACTGAAGCTTTCTTT

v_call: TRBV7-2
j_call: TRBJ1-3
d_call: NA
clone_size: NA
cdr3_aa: CASSLTVGNTIYF
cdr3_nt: TGTGCCAGCAGCTTGACAGTTGGAAACACCATATATTTT

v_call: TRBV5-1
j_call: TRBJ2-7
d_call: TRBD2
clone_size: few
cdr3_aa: CASSLREAPGYEQYF
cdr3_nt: TGCGCCAGCAGTTTACGGGAGGCGCCGGGATACGAGCAGTACTTC

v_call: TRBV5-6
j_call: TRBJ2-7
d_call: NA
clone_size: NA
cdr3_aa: CASSLMGSEQYF
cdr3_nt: TGTGCCAGCAGCTTAATGGGGAGCGAGCAGTACTTC

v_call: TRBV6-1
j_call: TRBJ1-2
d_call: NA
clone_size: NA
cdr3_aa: CASTQDGNYGYTF
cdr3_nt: TGTGCCAGCACCCAGGACGGTAACTATGGCTACACCTTC

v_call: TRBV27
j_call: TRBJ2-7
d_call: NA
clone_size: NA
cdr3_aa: CASSFLGNYYEQYF
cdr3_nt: TGTGCCAGCAGTTTCCTGGGGAACTACTACGAGCAGTACTTC

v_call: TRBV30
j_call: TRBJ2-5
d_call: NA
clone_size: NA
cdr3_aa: CAWDTGTEEETQYF
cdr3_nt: TGTGCCTGGGATACCGGGACGGAGGAAGAGACCCAGTACTTC

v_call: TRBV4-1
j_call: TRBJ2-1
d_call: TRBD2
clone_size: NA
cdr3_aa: CASSQVAGGRANEQFF
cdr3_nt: TGCGCCAGCAGCCAAGTGGCTGGCGGGAGGGCCAATGAGCAGTTCTTC

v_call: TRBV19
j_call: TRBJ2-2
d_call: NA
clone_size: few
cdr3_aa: CASSPNERVTGELFF
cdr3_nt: TGTGCCAGTAGTCCTAACGAGAGGGTAACCGGGGAGCTGTTTTTT

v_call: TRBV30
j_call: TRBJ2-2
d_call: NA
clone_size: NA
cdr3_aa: CARGRRDAFSTGELFF
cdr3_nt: TGTGCCCGGGGGCGCAGGGATGCCTTTAGCACCGGGGAGCTGTTTTTT

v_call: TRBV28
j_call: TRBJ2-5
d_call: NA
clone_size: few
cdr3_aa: CASSSRPGRETQYF
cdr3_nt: TGTGCCAGCAGTTCCCGTCCAGGTCGGGAGACCCAGTACTTC

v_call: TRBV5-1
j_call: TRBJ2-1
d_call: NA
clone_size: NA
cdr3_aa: CASSLTPVRALEVNEQFF
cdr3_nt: TGCGCCAGCAGCTTGACCCCTGTCCGGGCCCTAGAGGTCAATGAGCAGTTCTTC

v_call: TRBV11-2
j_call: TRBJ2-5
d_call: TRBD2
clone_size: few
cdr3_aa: CASSLVVREGETQYF
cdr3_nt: TGTGCCAGCAGCTTAGTAGTCCGGGAGGGAGAGACCCAGTACTTC

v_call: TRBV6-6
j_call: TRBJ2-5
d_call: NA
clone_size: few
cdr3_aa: CASRDETQYF
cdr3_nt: TGTGCCAGCAGGGACGAGACCCAGTACTTC

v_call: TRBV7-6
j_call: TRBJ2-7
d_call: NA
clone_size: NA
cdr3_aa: CASSLEGGASEQYF
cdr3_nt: TGTGCCAGCAGCCTAGAGGGGGGGGCATCCGAGCAGTACTTC

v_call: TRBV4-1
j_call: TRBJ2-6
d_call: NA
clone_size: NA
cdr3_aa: CASSLGGRSGANVLTF
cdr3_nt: TGCGCCAGCAGCCTGGGGGGCCGCTCTGGGGCCAACGTCCTGACTTTC

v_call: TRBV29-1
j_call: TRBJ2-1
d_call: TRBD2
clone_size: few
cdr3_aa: CSVLRGESYNEQFF
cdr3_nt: TGCAGCGTCCTCCGGGGGGAATCCTACAATGAGCAGTTCTTC

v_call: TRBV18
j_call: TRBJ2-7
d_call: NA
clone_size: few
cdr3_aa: CASSPNQFYEQYF
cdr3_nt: TGTGCCAGCTCACCAAACCAGTTCTACGAGCAGTACTTC

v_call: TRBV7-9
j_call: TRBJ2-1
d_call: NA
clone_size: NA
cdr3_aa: CASSVKRLPSYNEQFF
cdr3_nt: TGTGCCAGCAGCGTAAAGAGACTACCCTCCTACAATGAGCAGTTCTTC

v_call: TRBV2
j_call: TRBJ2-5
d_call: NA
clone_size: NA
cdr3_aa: CASSEALLGTQYF
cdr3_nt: TGTGCCAGCAGTGAAGCGCTTCTTGGGACCCAGTACTTC

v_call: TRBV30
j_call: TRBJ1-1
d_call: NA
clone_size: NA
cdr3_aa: CAWIKADQSTEAFF
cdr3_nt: TGTGCCTGGATCAAGGCAGATCAGAGCACTGAAGCTTTCTTT

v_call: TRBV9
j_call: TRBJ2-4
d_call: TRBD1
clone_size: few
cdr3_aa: CASSVGVKDRVSIQYF
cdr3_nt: TGTGCCAGCAGCGTAGGGGTGAAGGACAGGGTCAGCATTCAGTACTTC

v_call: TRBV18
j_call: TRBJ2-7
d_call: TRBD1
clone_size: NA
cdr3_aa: CASSPRDRSAYEQYF
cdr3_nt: TGTGCCAGCTCACCCCGGGACAGGTCCGCCTACGAGCAGTACTTC